These 12 T cell receptor beta chains share one sample of origin, sequenced in a study of shared T cell receptors in the human thymus. The method was immunoSEQ multiplex PCR; TCRdb's version includes in-frame clones alone and lacks a portion of them. The sample yields some 760,000 clones, 70% to 90% seen once. This same sample was also part of a study on human thymus T cells.

Sequencing was performed on thymocytes. All receptors derive from a girl in the first two years of life with a congenital heart defect.

The chain carries TRBV5-6 and TRBJ1-1; 11 bases agree with TRBD1. Trimming cost V 4 bases and J 2 bases; bases outside gene matches: 16. This CDR3 region has 19 residues. Germline lookup yields CDR1 SGHDT and CDR2 YYEEEE. The CDR3 DNA follows: TGTGCCAGCAGCCCCAGTCCCGGGACAGGGGGATGGGGCAACACTGAAGCTTTCTTT. Its translation: CASSPSPGTGGWGNTEAFF.

The chain carries TRBV6-5 and TRBJ2-2, with 9 nucleotides matching TRBD2. The CDR3 extends over 15 amino acids. Germline V gives CDR1 MNHEY, CDR2 SVGAGI. V shed 6 bases and J 0 bases; nucleotides not matched to a gene: 2. The CDR3 loop reads CASSRLAANTGELFF. CDR3 DNA: TGTGCCAGCAGCAGACTAGCGGCGAACACCGGGGAGCTGTTTTTT.

V is TRBV27 and J is TRBJ1-1; 9 bases match TRBD1. The V and J ends lost 2 bases and 1 base, in that order; junction bases with no gene match: 14. Looked up from germline, CDR1 is MNHEY and CDR2 is SMNVEV (reference sequence). The CDR3 has 19 amino acids. In DNA form, the CDR3 reads TGTGCCAGCAGTTTAACGGTGGCGGACAGGGGATATCCGAACACTGAAGCTTTCTTT. This sequence encodes CASSLTVADRGYPNTEAFF.

About this clone itself: The sample holds other DNA sequences that translate to the same CDR3. CDR3 coding DNA: TGCAGTGCTAGGAGGGCTGAAGCTTTCTTT. It codes for CSARRAEAFF. V is TRBV20-1 and J is TRBJ1-1; D call uncertain. V lost 3 bases and J lost 6, with 5 bases in between. Germline-derived CDR1 and CDR2 are DFQATT and SNEGSKA (reference sequence). The CDR3 is made up of 10 amino acids.

This chain connects TRBV7-9 to TRBJ2-1; D is uncertain. Trimming left V 4 bases short and J 10 bases short, with 8 bases between. Per germline, CDR1 SEHNR and CDR2 FQNEAQ (reference sequence). The CDR3 is 11 amino acids. The CDR3 protein is CASSYSREQFF. CDR3 sequence (DNA): TGTGCCAGCAGCTACTCCCGGGAGCAGTTCTTC.

The V and J genes are TRBV7-9 and TRBJ2-1; 8 bases are shared with TRBD2. V trimming: 2 bases; J trimming: 9 bases; junction bases outside the gene matches: 12. Germline V gene data show CDR1 as SEHNR and CDR2 as FQNEAQ (reference sequence). CDR3 length equals 16 residues. The CDR3 reads CASSLRQRGISGEQFF. CDR3 DNA sequence: TGTGCCAGCAGCTTACGGCAGCGGGGGATTAGCGGTGAGCAGTTCTTC. Together with reference TRBV7-9 and TRBJ2-1, the CDR3 gives the full variable domain: DTGVSQNPRHKITKRGQNVTFRCDPISEHNRLYWYRQTLGQGPEFLTYFQNEAQLEKSRLLSDRFSAERPKGSFSTLEIQRTEQGDSAMYLCASSLRQRGISGEQFFGPGTRLTVL.

The chain has TRBV4-1 and TRBJ2-1; TRBD2 matches at 8 bases. After removal of 3 bases from V and 12 bases from J, the junction contained 16 bases not matched to a gene. CDR1 and CDR2 (germline): MGHRA, YSYEKL. This CDR3 spans 16 amino acids. CDR3 coding DNA: TGCGCCAGCAGCCATGAAGCGGGGGAACCCCTAGTAAGGCAGTTCTTC. Translation gives CASSHEAGEPLVRQFF.

The chain is built from TRBV21-1 and TRBJ1-1; the table names TRBD1, a call not compared with the DNA. TRBV21-1 is listed as a pseudogene. The CDR3 loop spans 16 amino acids. This chain's CDR3 is CASSTLNRAENTEAFF. The CDR3 DNA follows: TGTGCCAGCAGCACTCTAAACAGGGCGGAGAACACTGAAGCTTTCTTT.

The chain joins TRBV12-5 to TRBJ2-3; D is possibly TRBD2 (6 bases). Germline loops: CDR1 LGHNT, CDR2 FRNRAP. The CDR3 has 16 residues. V dropped 6 bases and J dropped 2 bases, with 18 bases sitting between them. The CDR3 DNA reads as TGTGCTAGTGGCCCATACCGGGACTCCAACACAGATACGCAGTATTTT. Its protein product is CASGPYRDSNTDTQYF.

The V and J genes are TRBV12-5 and TRBJ2-3, with 7 positions matching TRBD1. CDR1 LGHNT and CDR2 FRNRAP come from the germline V gene. The CDR3 sequence is 17 residues long. J lost 3 bases, V lost 0 bases, and 9 bases had no gene match. CDR3 sequence: CASGLVLVGGITDTQYF. CDR3 sequence (DNA): TGTGCTAGTGGTTTGGTACTGGTAGGGGGCATTACAGATACGCAGTATTTT.

The chain carries TRBV4-3 and TRBJ1-2, with no clear D. This CDR3 contains 15 residues. In germline, CDR1 is LGHNA, CDR2 YSLEER. Trimming pared 2 bases from V and 4 bases from J, leaving 14 bases between. The CDR3 DNA reads TGCGCCAGCAGCCAACAGAGTCCAGGAAGCTATGGCTACACCTTC. As protein: CASSQQSPGSYGYTF.

J is TRBJ1-1 and V is TRBV4-2, with a tentative D call TRBD1 (5 bases). V was cut by 7 bases and J by 4 bases, with 25 bases left in between. CDR3 length: 17 amino acids. Germline lookup yields CDR1 LGHNA and CDR2 YNFKEQ. The CDR3 bases are TGTGCCAGCAACTTCGGGGGAGGCAGGCCTCTCGTCACTGAAGCTTTCTTT. This encodes CASNFGGGRPLVTEAFF.